These 6 T cell receptor beta chains originate from one sample sequenced in a study of shared clonotypes between healthy human individuals. Assay used: immunoSEQ multiplex PCR; TCRdb lists only in-frame clones, some missing. This sample has a few million clones, with 85% to 95% found just once. Sequencing was carried out using naive CD4+ T cells sorted from blood. As for subset: CD45RA+ positively selected. Every receptor here comes from a man aged 18-30 years in good health.

Comment on this clone: Mismatch with germline at one junction end may stem from a read error. The chain is built from TRBV28 and TRBJ1-1, with TRBD1 identical over 10 bases. Germline CDR1 MDHEN, CDR2 SYDVKM. The CDR3 is 11 residues long. Here the CDR3 DNA reads TGTGCCAGCAGTAGACAGGGGGCCGTTATCTTT. Its protein is CASSRQGAVIF.

V is TRBV6-5 and J is TRBJ1-5; D call uncertain. This CDR3 is built from 16 residues. Trimming stripped 4 bases from V and 4 bases from J, with 17 bases between. Germline CDR1 is MNHEY and CDR2 is SVGAGI. The CDR3 loop is CASSSLDWWSNQPQHF. In DNA form, the CDR3 reads TGTGCCAGCAGTTCTCTGGATTGGTGGAGTAATCAGCCCCAGCATTTT.

The chain has TRBV11-2 and TRBJ2-1; unclear D gene. Per germline, CDR1 SGHAT and CDR2 FQNNGV. Trimming removed 0 bases from V and 0 bases from J, with 6 bases in between. The CDR3 spans 15 residues. CDR3: CASSLDRLSYNEQFF. The CDR3 coding sequence is TGTGCCAGCAGCTTAGATAGGCTCTCCTACAATGAGCAGTTCTTC.

As regards this clone: This same CDR3 is encoded by further DNA sequences in the sample. The chain has TRBV7-6 and TRBJ2-7; TRBD1 matches 8 bases. Germline assignment: CDR1 SGHVS and CDR2 FNYEAQ. The trim removed 3 bases at V and 1 base at J, leaving 2 bases unmatched. The length of the CDR3 is 14 residues. The CDR3 sequence is CASSFGTGSYEQYF. The CDR3 DNA is TGTGCCAGCAGCTTCGGGACAGGATCCTACGAGCAGTACTTC.

This chain's CDR3 is CASSPYMDRVSSEKLFF. For the CDR3, the DNA is TGTGCCAGCTCACCATACATGGACAGGGTCTCGAGTGAAAAACTGTTTTTT. The chain has TRBV18 and TRBJ1-4; 8 nucleotides match TRBD1. CDR3 length: 17 residues. CDR1 and CDR2 from the germline V gene are KGHSH and LQKENI. V shed 2 bases and J 7 bases; nucleotides not matched to a gene: 12.

The chain is built from TRBV28 and TRBJ1-1, with a possible D match to TRBD1 (5 bases). CDR1 and CDR2 (germline): MDHEN, SYDVKM. The CDR3 sequence is 12 residues long. The V gene lost 2 bases and the J gene lost 9 bases, with 10 bases spanning the gap. The CDR3 bases are TGTGCCAGCAGTTTACTAACGGGGCAAGCTTTCTTT. Translated: CASSLLTGQAFF.